The 26 T cell receptor beta chains below all came from one sample that was sequenced in a study of blood T cell repertoires in COVID-19. Using immunoSEQ multiplex PCR, the repertoire was profiled, and TCRdb retains in-frame clones only, with some absent. Here the sample spans 200,000 to 250,000 clones, about 86% being singletons. Material for sequencing was peripheral blood. The source of these receptors is a young man with active or convalescent COVID-19.

The chain uses TRBV23-1 and TRBJ2-1; TRBD1 aligns across 9 bases. TRBV23-1 falls under the ORF class, with uncertain function. The junction had 16 bases not matched to a gene; V was cut back by 6 bases and J by 4 bases. The CDR3 sequence is 18 residues long. The CDR3 loop is CASSRGDRGYGGYNEQFF. CDR3 sequence (DNA): TGCGCCAGCAGCCGCGGAGACAGGGGGTACGGAGGGTACAATGAGCAGTTCTTC.

The V call is TRBV29-1, the J call TRBJ2-7; 9 nucleotides line up with TRBD1. V dropped 5 bases and J dropped 0; count of bases not matched to a gene: 2. CDR3 length equals 13 residues. Germline CDR1 SQVTM, CDR2 ANQGSEA. The CDR3 protein is CSVLTGGSYEQYF. The CDR3, as DNA: TGCAGCGTTCTGACAGGGGGCTCCTACGAGCAGTACTTC.

The chain uses TRBV2 and TRBJ2-3, with 7 positions matching TRBD2. The V and J ends lost 7 bases and 4 bases, in that order; junction bases with no gene match: 11. Germline CDR1 SNHLY, CDR2 FYNNEI. This CDR3 comprises 15 residues. CDR3 bases: TGTGCCAGCACTCTGAGCGGGATGTTAGCAGATACGCAGTATTTT. It is translated as CASTLSGMLADTQYF.

The CDR3 loop reads CASSRLAEEQFF. The CDR3 DNA reads TGTGCCAGCAGCCGACTAGCGGAGGAGCAGTTCTTC. The chain has TRBV27 and TRBJ2-1; 9 bases match TRBD2. V shed 6 bases, J shed 10 bases, and the junction held 4 bases outside the gene matches. The CDR3 spans 12 residues. Per germline, CDR1 MNHEY and CDR2 SMNVEV (reference sequence).

A single count supports this clone. The gene calls are TRBV7-2 and TRBJ1-6, with unresolved D. The CDR3 is made up of 14 amino acids. Per the germline V gene, CDR1 is SGHTA and CDR2 is FQGNSA. Trimming pared 5 bases from V and 9 bases from J, leaving 14 bases between. Here the CDR3 DNA reads TGTGCCAGCAGCCTGGGGAGGCGTGGTTCACCCCTCCACTTT. It yields the protein CASSLGRRGSPLHF.

The chain joins TRBV29-1 to TRBJ2-7, with TRBD1 identical over 9 bases. Germline V CDR1 and CDR2: SQVTM, ANQGSEA. V shed 6 bases, J shed 4 bases, and the junction held 16 bases outside the gene matches. There are 16 residues in the CDR3. The CDR3 DNA sequence: TGCAGCGTCGGACCTACACCGGGACAGGGAATTTACGAGCAGTACTTC. It codes for CSVGPTPGQGIYEQYF.

V and J are TRBV19 and TRBJ2-7, with TRBD2 matching over 14 bases. Looked up from germline, CDR1 is LNHDA and CDR2 is SQIVND (reference sequence). Losses at the gene ends were 2 bases for V and 8 bases for J; bases not matched to a gene: 11. CDR3 length: 17 residues. CDR3 DNA: TGTGCCAGTAGTATATCCCCGACGACTAGCGGGAGGGCGCAGCAGTACTTC. Translated: CASSISPTTSGRAQQYF.

J is TRBJ2-2 and V is TRBV5-1; D not certain. Germline values: CDR1 SGHRS, CDR2 YFSETQ. The CDR3 contains 12 residues. Trimming stripped 2 bases from V and 6 bases from J, with 5 bases between. CDR3 sequence (DNA): TGCGCCAGCAGCTTCAACTCCGGGGAGCTGTTTTTT. Translation: CASSFNSGELFF. Full variable domain (rest looked up from reference TRBV5-1 and TRBJ2-2): KAGVTQTPRYLIKTRGQQVTLSCSPISGHRSVSWYQQTPGQGLQFLFEYFSETQRNKGNFPGRFSGRQFSNSRSEMNVSTLELGDSALYLCASSFNSGELFFGEGSRLTVL.

The chain uses TRBV12-3 or TRBV12-4 and TRBJ2-7; D is unresolved. The length of the CDR3 is 13 residues. Trimming stripped 4 bases from V and 4 bases from J, with 11 bases between. The CDR3 protein is CASSYLVQYEQYF. The CDR3 DNA reads as TGTGCCAGCAGTTATCTAGTTCAGTACGAGCAGTACTTC.

The V gene is TRBV20-1, the J gene TRBJ2-5; 11 positions match TRBD2. Germline-derived CDR1 and CDR2 are DFQATT and SNEGSKA (reference sequence). Trimming took 3 bases from V and 0 from J; bases not matched to a gene: 3. CDR3 length: 15 residues. The CDR3 coding sequence is TGCAGTGCTAGTCCACTAGCGGGAGACCAAGAGACCCAGTACTTC. Its protein product is CSASPLAGDQETQYF.

The rearrangement links TRBV28 to TRBJ1-5, with a tentative D call TRBD1 (6 bases). V lost 5 bases and J lost 5, with 16 bases in between. Germline V gives CDR1 MDHEN, CDR2 SYDVKM. There are 15 residues in the CDR3. The CDR3 spells CASSNQGFIDQPQHF. The CDR3 nucleotides are TGTGCCAGCAGTAATCAGGGGTTTATTGATCAGCCCCAGCATTTT.

V is TRBV7-8 and J is TRBJ2-3, with D perhaps matching TRBD2 (6 bases). Germline CDR1 and CDR2: SGHVS and FQNEAQ. Trimming took 5 bases from V and 1 from J, leaving 16 bases between them. This CDR3 has 16 amino acids. CDR3 residues: CASSPAAGLGTDTQYF. The DNA of the CDR3 is TGTGCCAGCAGCCCCGCAGCGGGTCTCGGCACAGATACGCAGTATTTT.

V usage is TRBV4-2 and J usage is TRBJ1-2; D ambiguous. The V end lost 0 bases, the J end lost 0 bases, and 11 bases lay between the germline ends. Per germline, CDR1 LGHNA and CDR2 YNFKEQ. The CDR3 runs to 16 residues. The DNA for the CDR3 is TGTGCCAGCAGCCAAGATCTCGGAGGCGCTAACTATGGCTACACCTTC. Translation gives CASSQDLGGANYGYTF.

This clone was seen only a few times. The gene calls are TRBV6-2 or TRBV6-3 and TRBJ2-7; 9 bases are shared with TRBD1. The CDR3 loop spans 14 amino acids. The germline CDR1 and CDR2 sequences are MNHEY and SVGEGT. Germline trimming cut 6 bases from V and 6 bases from J; bases unmatched to any gene: 9. CDR3 loop: CASSLRDRVGEQYF. The CDR3, as DNA: TGTGCCAGCAGCCTCCGGGACAGGGTTGGCGAGCAGTACTTC.

This CDR3 is CAWSSGLGSYEQYF. CDR3 nucleotide sequence: TGTGCCTGGAGTAGCGGCTTAGGATCCTACGAGCAGTACTTC. The chain couples TRBV30 to TRBJ2-7, with TRBD2 as a possible D gene (5 bases). CDR3 length equals 14 residues. V dropped 2 bases and J dropped 1 base, with 12 bases sitting between them. CDR1 is GTSNPN and CDR2 is SVGIG in the germline V gene (reference sequence).

In DNA, the CDR3 is TGTGCCAGTAGTAACTTCGGTGGACAGGTTGAAGCTTTCTTT. It yields the protein CASSNFGGQVEAFF. This chain joins TRBV19 and TRBJ1-1, with TRBD1 matching over 7 bases. The V segment lost 4 bases and the J segment 7 bases; nucleotides outside the gene matches: 9. This CDR3 contains 14 residues. Germline V gene data show CDR1 as LNHDA and CDR2 as SQIVND (reference sequence). The entire variable domain, with the rest obtained from reference TRBV19 and TRBJ1-1, is as follows: DGGITQSPKYLFRKEGQNVTLSCEQNLNHDAMYWYRQDPGQGLRLIYYSQIVNDFQKGDIAEGYSVSREKKESFPLTVTSAQKNPTAFYLCASSNFGGQVEAFFGQGTRLTVV.

The chain is built from TRBV5-1 and TRBJ1-1, with 8 bases lining up with TRBD1. The V and J ends lost 2 bases and 4 bases, in that order; junction bases with no gene match: 4. The CDR3 sequence is 14 residues long. Germline loops: CDR1 SGHRS, CDR2 YFSETQ. This chain's CDR3 is CASSLGQGRTEAFF. The CDR3 DNA follows: TGCGCCAGCAGCTTAGGACAGGGTCGCACTGAAGCTTTCTTT.

The V gene is TRBV10-2, the J gene TRBJ2-7, with D maybe TRBD2 (7 bases). This CDR3 spans 15 amino acids. From germline, CDR1 is WSHSY and CDR2 SAAADI. V was clipped by 7 bases and J by 1 base, with 17 bases between them. The CDR3 loop reads CASNRGGSGSYEQYF. The CDR3 DNA is TGCGCCAGCAACAGAGGGGGTAGCGGGTCCTACGAGCAGTACTTC.

The count of this clone is one. The J gene is TRBJ2-7, the V gene TRBV5-6; possibly TRBD1 for D (7 bases). From germline, CDR1 is SGHDT and CDR2 YYEEEE. V was trimmed by 2 bases and J by 6 bases, leaving 18 bases between them. The CDR3 has 15 residues. The CDR3 here is CASSFRVAEGAEQYF. The CDR3, as DNA: TGTGCCAGCAGCTTTAGGGTAGCGGAGGGGGCCGAGCAGTACTTC.

The chain links TRBV27 to TRBJ2-7, with a possible D match to TRBD1 (7 bases). Trimming left V 7 bases short and J 2 bases short, with 12 bases between. CDR3 length: 13 residues. The V gene's germline CDR1 is MNHEY and CDR2 SMNVEV (reference sequence). The CDR3 DNA reads TGTGCCAGCACGGGGGACAGCCCCTACGAGCAGTACTTC. It translates to CASTGDSPYEQYF.

This clone was observed a few times. The gene calls are TRBV30 and TRBJ1-2; D ambiguous. CDR3 size: 12 residues. Trimming removed 1 base at V and 10 bases at J, with 13 bases between. Germline V gives CDR1 GTSNPN, CDR2 SVGIG (reference sequence). The CDR3, as DNA: TGTGCCTGGAGTGCTGGCCAGTCTGTCTACACCTTC. Translating it yields CAWSAGQSVYTF.

The chain has TRBV9 and TRBJ1-1, with a weak D call TRBD1 (6 bases). Per germline, CDR1 SGDLS and CDR2 YYNGEE. CDR3 size: 13 residues. V gave up 3 bases and J gave up 6 bases, with 12 bases separating them. CDR3 region: CASSAQGGSEAFF. The CDR3 nucleotides are TGTGCCAGCAGCGCACAGGGTGGGTCTGAAGCTTTCTTT.

V is TRBV6-1 and J is TRBJ1-5; the match to TRBD1 covers 7 bases. Germline V lookup: CDR1 MNHNS, CDR2 SASEGT. There are 16 residues in the CDR3. Trimming took 3 bases from V and 2 from J; bases not matched to a gene: 7. CDR3 DNA: TGTGCCAGCAGTGAGTATAGGGGGCCAGGCAATCAGCCCCAGCATTTT. This sequence encodes CASSEYRGPGNQPQHF.

The V call is TRBV5-1, the J call TRBJ1-2; D call uncertain. The germline V gene has CDR1 SGHRS and CDR2 YFSETQ. The CDR3 is 14 amino acids. V was trimmed by 4 bases and J by 0 bases, leaving 10 bases between them. CDR3 amino acids: CASSDDISNYGYTF. In DNA form, the CDR3 reads TGCGCCAGCAGCGACGACATATCTAACTATGGCTACACCTTC.

The chain is built from TRBV27 and TRBJ2-1, with 8 bases fitting TRBD1. V lost 4 bases and J lost 9; bases outside the gene matches: 8. The CDR3 totals 14 residues. Germline values: CDR1 MNHEY, CDR2 SMNVEV (reference sequence). Written as DNA, the CDR3 is TGTGCCAGCAGTTCGTGGCAGGGGGCGGTTGAGCAGTTCTTC. Amino acids: CASSSWQGAVEQFF.

The V gene is TRBV19, the J gene TRBJ1-2; 9 bases line up with TRBD1. This CDR3 comprises 16 residues. J was trimmed by 5 bases and V by 4 bases; bases with no gene match: 11. From germline, CDR1 is LNHDA and CDR2 SQIVND (reference sequence). CDR3 loop: CASSTSRTGEGYGYTF. CDR3 bases: TGTGCCAGTAGTACCTCGAGGACAGGGGAGGGGTATGGCTACACCTTC.